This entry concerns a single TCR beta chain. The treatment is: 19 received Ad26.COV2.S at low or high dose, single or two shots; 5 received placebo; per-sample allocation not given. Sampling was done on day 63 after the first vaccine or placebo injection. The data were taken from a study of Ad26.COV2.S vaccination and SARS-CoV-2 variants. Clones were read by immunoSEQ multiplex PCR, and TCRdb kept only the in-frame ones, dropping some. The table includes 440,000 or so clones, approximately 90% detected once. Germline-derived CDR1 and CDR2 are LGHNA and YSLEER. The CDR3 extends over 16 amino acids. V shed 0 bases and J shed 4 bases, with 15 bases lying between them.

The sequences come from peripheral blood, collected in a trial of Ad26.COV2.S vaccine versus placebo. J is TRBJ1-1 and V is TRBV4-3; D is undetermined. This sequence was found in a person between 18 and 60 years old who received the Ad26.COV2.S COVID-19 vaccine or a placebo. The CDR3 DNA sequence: TGCGCCAGCAGCCAAGATTCGACTAGCTGGGGCACTGAAGCTTTCTTT. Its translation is CASSQDSTSWGTEAFF.